This TCR beta chain was recovered during a study of cytomegalovirus exposure and HLA in healthy donors. General study points: Researchers catalogued about 150 TCR beta chains as cytomegalovirus-associated.

Per the germline V gene, CDR1 is SGHRS and CDR2 is YFSETQ. Trimming cost V 4 bases and J 3 bases; bases outside gene matches: 6. The CDR3 extends over 16 amino acids. This clone was observed once. Antigen: not known. Assay used: immunoSEQ multiplex PCR; TCRdb lists only in-frame clones, some missing. The data hold about 280,000 clones, with approximately 90% observed a single time. This clonotype originated in a woman between 18 and 29 years old in good health and CMV-seronegative. The sequenced sample consisted of PBMCs. The V call is TRBV5-1, the J call TRBJ1-5, with 11 nucleotides matching TRBD1. CDR3 coding DNA: TGCGCCAGCAGCCTGGGACAGGGGGGACCCAATCAGCCCCAGCATTTT. This sequence encodes CASSLGQGGPNQPQHF. Complete variable domain (other parts from reference TRBV5-1 and TRBJ1-5): KAGVTQTPRYLIKTRGQQVTLSCSPISGHRSVSWYQQTPGQGLQFLFEYFSETQRNKGNFPGRFSGRQFSNSRSEMNVSTLELGDSALYLCASSLGQGGPNQPQHFGDGTRLSIL.